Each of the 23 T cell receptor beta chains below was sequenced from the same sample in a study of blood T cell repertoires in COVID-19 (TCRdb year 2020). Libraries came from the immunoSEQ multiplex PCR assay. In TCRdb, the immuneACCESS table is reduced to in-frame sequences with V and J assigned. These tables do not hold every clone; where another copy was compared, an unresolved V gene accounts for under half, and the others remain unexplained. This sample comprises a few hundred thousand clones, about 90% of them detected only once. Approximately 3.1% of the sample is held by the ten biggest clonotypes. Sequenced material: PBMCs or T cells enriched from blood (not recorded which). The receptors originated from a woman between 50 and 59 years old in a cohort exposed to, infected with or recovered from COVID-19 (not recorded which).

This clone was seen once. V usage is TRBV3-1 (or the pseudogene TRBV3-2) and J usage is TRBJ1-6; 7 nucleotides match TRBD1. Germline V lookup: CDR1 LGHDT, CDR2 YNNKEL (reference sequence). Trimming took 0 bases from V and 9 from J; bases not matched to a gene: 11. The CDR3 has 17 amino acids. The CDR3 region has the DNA TGTGCCAGCAGCCAAGATTGGGGTGAGACAGGGACTTCACCCCTCCACTTT. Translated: CASSQDWGETGTSPLHF.

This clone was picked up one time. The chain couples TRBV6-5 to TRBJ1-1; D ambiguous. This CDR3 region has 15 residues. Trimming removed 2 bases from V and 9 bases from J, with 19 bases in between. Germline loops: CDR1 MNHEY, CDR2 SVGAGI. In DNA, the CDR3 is TGTGCCAGCAGTTACCCTTTAAACAGATTTTCAAAAGCTTTCTTT. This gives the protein CASSYPLNRFSKAFF.

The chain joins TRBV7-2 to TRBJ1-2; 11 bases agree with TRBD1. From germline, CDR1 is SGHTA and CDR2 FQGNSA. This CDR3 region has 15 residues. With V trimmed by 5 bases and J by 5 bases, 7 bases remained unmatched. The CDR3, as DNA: TGTGCCAGCAGCCTCGGACAGGGGGCAGGGTATGGCTACACCTTC. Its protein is CASSLGQGAGYGYTF.

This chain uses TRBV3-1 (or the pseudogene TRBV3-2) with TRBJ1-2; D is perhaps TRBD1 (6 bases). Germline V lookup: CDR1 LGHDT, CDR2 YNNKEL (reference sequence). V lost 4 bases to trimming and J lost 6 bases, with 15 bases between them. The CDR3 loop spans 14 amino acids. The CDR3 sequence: CASSPLFEGDGYTF. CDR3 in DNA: TGTGCCAGCAGCCCTCTATTTGAGGGGGATGGCTACACCTTC.

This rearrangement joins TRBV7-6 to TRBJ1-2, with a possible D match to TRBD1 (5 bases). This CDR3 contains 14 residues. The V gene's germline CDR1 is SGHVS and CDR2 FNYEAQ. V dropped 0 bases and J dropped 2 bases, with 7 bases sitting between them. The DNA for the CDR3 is TGTGCCAGCAGCTTAGCGGAGGGGAACTATGGCTACACCTTC. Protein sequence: CASSLAEGNYGYTF. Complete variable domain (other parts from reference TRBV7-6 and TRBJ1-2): GAGVSQSPRYKVTKRGQDVALRCDPISGHVSLYWYRQALGQGPEFLTYFNYEAQQDKSGLPNDRFSAERPEGSISTLTIQRTEQRDSAMYRCASSLAEGNYGYTFGSGTRLTVV.

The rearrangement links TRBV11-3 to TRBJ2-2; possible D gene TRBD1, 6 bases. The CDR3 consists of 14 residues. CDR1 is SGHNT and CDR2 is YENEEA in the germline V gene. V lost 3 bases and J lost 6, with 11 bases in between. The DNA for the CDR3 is TGTGCCAGCAGCTTCCGGACAGATCCCGGGGAGCTGTTTTTT. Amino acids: CASSFRTDPGELFF.

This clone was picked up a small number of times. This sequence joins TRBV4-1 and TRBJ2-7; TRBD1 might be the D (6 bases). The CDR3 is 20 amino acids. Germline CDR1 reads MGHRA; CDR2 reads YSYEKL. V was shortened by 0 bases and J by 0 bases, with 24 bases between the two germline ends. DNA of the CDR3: TGCGCCAGCAGCCAAGATCTTGCCGGGACATCCCTGGGGAGCTCCTACGAGCAGTACTTC. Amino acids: CASSQDLAGTSLGSSYEQYF.

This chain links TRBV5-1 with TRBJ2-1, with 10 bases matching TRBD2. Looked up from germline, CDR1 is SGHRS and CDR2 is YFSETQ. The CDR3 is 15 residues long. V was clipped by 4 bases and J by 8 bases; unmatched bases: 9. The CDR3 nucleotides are TGCGCCAGCAGCATCTCTAGCGGGGGCGAGGATGAGCAGTTCTTC. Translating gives CASSISSGGEDEQFF.

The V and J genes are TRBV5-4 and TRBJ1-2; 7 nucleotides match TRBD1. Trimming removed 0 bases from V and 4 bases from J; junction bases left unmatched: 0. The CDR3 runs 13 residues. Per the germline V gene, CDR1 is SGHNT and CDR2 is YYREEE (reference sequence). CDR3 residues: CASSLDRGYGYTF. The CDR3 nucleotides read TGTGCCAGCAGCTTGGACAGGGGCTATGGCTACACCTTC.

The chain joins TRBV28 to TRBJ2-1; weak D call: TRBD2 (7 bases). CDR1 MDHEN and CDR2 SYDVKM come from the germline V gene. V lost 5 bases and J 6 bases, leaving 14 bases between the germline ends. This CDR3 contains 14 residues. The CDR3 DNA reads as TGTGCCAGCAGTAGGGGGGGCGCTTTCAATGAGCAGTTCTTC. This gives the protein CASSRGGAFNEQFF.

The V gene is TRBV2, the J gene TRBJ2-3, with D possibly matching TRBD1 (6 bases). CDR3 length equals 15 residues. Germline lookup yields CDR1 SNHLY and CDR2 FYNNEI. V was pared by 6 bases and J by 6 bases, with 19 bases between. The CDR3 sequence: CASSTNGTPLDTQYF. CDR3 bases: TGTGCCAGCAGCACTAACGGGACACCGCTTGATACGCAGTATTTT.

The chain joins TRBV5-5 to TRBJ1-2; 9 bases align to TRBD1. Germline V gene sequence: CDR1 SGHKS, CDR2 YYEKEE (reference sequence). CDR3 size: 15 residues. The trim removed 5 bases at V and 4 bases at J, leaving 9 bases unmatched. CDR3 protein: CASSHTGTGLYGYTF. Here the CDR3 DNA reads TGTGCCAGCAGTCACACCGGGACAGGGCTCTATGGCTACACCTTC. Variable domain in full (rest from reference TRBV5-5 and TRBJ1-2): DAGVTQSPTHLIKTRGQQVTLRCSPISGHKSVSWYQQVLGQGPQFIFQYYEKEERGRGNFPDRFSARQFPNYSSELNVNALLLGDSALYLCASSHTGTGLYGYTFGSGTRLTVV.

CDR3 protein: CASSYTGAGNTIYF. CDR3 coding DNA: TGTGCCAGCAGCTACACAGGGGCCGGAAACACCATATATTTT. V and J are TRBV7-2 and TRBJ1-3, with 7 bases aligning to TRBD1. The germline V gene has CDR1 SGHTA and CDR2 FQGNSA. V was clipped by 4 bases and J by 4 bases; unmatched bases: 4. The length of the CDR3 is 14 residues.

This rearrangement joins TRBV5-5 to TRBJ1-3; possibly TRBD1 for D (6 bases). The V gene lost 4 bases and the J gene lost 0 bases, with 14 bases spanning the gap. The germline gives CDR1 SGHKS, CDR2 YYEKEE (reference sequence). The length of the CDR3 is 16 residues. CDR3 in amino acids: CASSLPQGSSGNTIYF. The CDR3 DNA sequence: TGTGCCAGCAGCCTACCCCAGGGGAGCTCTGGAAACACCATATATTTT. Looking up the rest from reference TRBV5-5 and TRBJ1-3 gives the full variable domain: DAGVTQSPTHLIKTRGQQVTLRCSPISGHKSVSWYQQVLGQGPQFIFQYYEKEERGRGNFPDRFSARQFPNYSSELNVNALLLGDSALYLCASSLPQGSSGNTIYFGEGSWLTVV.

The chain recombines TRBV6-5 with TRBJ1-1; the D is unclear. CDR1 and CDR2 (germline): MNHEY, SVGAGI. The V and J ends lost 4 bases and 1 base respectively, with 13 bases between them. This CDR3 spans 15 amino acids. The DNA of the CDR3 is TGTGCCAGCAGTTTCGGATTTCGACAGAACACTGAAGCTTTCTTT. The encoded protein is CASSFGFRQNTEAFF.

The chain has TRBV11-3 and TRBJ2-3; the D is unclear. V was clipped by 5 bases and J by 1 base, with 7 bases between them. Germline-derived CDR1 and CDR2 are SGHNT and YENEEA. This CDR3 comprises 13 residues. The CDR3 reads CASSTSGTDTQYF. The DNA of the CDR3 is TGTGCCAGCAGCACATCCGGCACAGATACGCAGTATTTT.

CDR3 sequence: CASSFGVVNTEAFF. DNA of the CDR3: TGTGCCAGCAGCTTCGGGGTTGTGAACACTGAAGCTTTCTTT. This sequence joins TRBV5-4 and TRBJ1-1; D remains unclear. Trimming stripped 2 bases from V and 0 bases from J, with 8 bases between. This CDR3 is built from 14 residues. Germline V lookup: CDR1 SGHNT, CDR2 YYREEE (reference sequence).

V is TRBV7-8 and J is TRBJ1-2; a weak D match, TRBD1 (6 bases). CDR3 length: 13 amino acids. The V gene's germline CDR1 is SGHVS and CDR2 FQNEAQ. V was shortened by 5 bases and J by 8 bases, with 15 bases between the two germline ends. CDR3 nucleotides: TGTGCCAGCAGCCCCCACAGGGAGGGAGGCTACACCTTC. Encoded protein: CASSPHREGGYTF.

The CDR3 spells CASRGAADTQYF. Here the CDR3 DNA reads TGTGCCAGTAGAGGAGCTGCAGATACGCAGTATTTT. The chain has TRBV19 and TRBJ2-3, with D unresolved. This CDR3 has 12 amino acids. V gave up 6 bases and J gave up 4 bases, with 8 bases separating them. Germline CDR1 LNHDA, CDR2 SQIVND (reference sequence).

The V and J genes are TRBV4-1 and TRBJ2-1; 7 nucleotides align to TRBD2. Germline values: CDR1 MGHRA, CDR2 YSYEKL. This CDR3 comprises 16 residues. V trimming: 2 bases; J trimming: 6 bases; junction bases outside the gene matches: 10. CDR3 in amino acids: CASSQRYGGYSNEQFF. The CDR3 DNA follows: TGCGCCAGCAGCCAAAGATACGGGGGGTACAGCAATGAGCAGTTCTTC.

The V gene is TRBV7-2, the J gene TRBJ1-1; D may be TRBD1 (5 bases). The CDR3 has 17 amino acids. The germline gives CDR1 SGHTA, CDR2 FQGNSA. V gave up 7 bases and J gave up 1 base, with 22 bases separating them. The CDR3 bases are TGTGCCAGCACCCTCGGGTTTGGGGCAACAGAGAACACTGAAGCTTTCTTT. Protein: CASTLGFGATENTEAFF.

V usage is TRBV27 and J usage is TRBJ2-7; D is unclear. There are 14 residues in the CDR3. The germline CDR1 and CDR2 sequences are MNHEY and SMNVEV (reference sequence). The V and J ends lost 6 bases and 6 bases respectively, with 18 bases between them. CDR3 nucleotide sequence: TGTGCCAGCAGCCCGGTCAGAGCGTCGAGCGAGCAGTACTTC. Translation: CASSPVRASSEQYF.

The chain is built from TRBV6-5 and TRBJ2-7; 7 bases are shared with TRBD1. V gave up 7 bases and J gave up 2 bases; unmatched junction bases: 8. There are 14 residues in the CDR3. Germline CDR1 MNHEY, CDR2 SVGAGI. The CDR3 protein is CASIAGTDPYEQYF. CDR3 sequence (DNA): TGTGCCAGCATCGCCGGGACAGACCCCTACGAGCAGTACTTC.